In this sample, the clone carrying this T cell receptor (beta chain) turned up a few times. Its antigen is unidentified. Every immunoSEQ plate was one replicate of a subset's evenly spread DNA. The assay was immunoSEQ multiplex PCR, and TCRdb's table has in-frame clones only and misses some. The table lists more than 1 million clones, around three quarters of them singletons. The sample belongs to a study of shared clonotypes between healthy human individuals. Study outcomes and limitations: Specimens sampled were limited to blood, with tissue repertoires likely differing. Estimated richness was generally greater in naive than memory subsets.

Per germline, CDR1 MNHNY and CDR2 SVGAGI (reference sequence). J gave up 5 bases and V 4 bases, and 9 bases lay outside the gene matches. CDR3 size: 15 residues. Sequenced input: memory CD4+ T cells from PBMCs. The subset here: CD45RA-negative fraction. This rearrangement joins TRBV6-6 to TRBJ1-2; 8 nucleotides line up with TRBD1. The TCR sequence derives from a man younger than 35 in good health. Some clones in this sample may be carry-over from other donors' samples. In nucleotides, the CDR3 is TGTGCCAGCAGTTTCTTGGACAGGGAGGAGTATGGCTACACCTTC. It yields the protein CASSFLDREEYGYTF.